The present T cell receptor (beta chain) was sequenced within a study of identical twins. This clonotype was recorded at least ten times. Its specificity is not known. MiXCR was run by TCRdb on the 5' RACE reads, yielding one entry per CDR3 protein. Of hundreds of thousands of distinct CDR3 sequences in the sample, roughly 6% were seen once. In every case, the donor was a healthy Caucasian. Study-level findings and limits: Without tracking the same donors, conclusions rested on cross-sectional statistical analysis.

The material sequenced was naive T cells sorted from blood. The clonotype was recovered from a man in his late teens or twenties in good health.

The CDR3 DNA sequence: TGCAGCGTTGTAGGCGGGAGAGGCCCAGATACGCAGTATTTT. It yields the protein CSVVGGRGPDTQYF. The gene calls are TRBV29-1 and TRBJ2-3, with 7 bases lining up with TRBD2. The trim removed 4 bases at V and 4 bases at J, leaving 8 bases unmatched. This CDR3 region has 14 residues. Germline CDR1 SQVTM, CDR2 ANQGSEA.